The T cell receptor beta chain described here comes from a study of identical twins. Broader study findings: Twins shared beta out-of-frame sequences in excess, but this excess was weaker. When twins shared out-of-frame alpha sequences, those sequences had excess low generation probability.

This clonotype has more than one count but fewer than ten. Its antigen is still unknown. The CDR3 runs to 15 residues. Trimming shortened V by 6 bases and J by 4 bases, and 18 bases separated the two germline ends. With template switching, a universal primer site was added, and the cDNA carried unique molecular identifiers. TCRdb recomputed calls from the 5' RACE reads with MiXCR, one row per CDR3 protein. The repertoire holds approximately 1.8 million distinct CDR3 sequences, with about 32% as singletons. This receptor was identified in a newborn girl in good health. Sample: cord blood. The chain employs TRBV12-3 or TRBV12-4 and TRBJ1-2, with D perhaps TRBD1 (6 bases). The DNA for the CDR3 is TGTGCCAGCAGCCGCCCGGACAGACCATTCTATGGCTACACCTTC. Encoded protein: CASSRPDRPFYGYTF.